The rows below give T cell receptor beta chains drawn from one sample of a study of cytomegalovirus exposure and HLA in healthy donors. Sequencing used immunoSEQ multiplex PCR; TCRdb keeps in-frame clones, though not all of them. Among around 200,000 clones listed, less than 90% were seen once. Sample: PBMCs. These receptors were obtained from a woman aged 25 to 39 in good health and CMV-seronegative. Both conserved end residues are part of each CDR3. The order of the fields is CDR3 protein, V gene.

CDR3aa: CASSQGELWEAGELFF; v_gene: TRBV4-1
CDR3aa: CASSDSGLREQYF; v_gene: TRBV6-1
CDR3aa: CASSLGTSDTGELFF; v_gene: TRBV28
CDR3aa: CASSLALVWRGANYEQYF; v_gene: TRBV5-1
CDR3aa: CASSYSNQPQHF; v_gene: TRBV28
CDR3aa: CASSQGQLYEQYF; v_gene: TRBV11-3
CDR3aa: CASSVGGRKEKLFF; v_gene: TRBV9
CDR3aa: CASSSSGGENTGELFF; v_gene: TRBV28
CDR3aa: CASSPTGTSSYNEQFF; v_gene: TRBV7-9
CDR3aa: CASSPGPGQNQPQHF; v_gene: TRBV7-6
CDR3aa: CASSLRRGNEKLFF; v_gene: TRBV5-1
CDR3aa: CASSARQASYGYTF; v_gene: TRBV6-1
CDR3aa: CASSLRAGGETQYF; v_gene: TRBV7-2
CDR3aa: CASSLYERSTQYF; v_gene: TRBV5-4
CDR3aa: CASNRRTSGTYNEQFF; v_gene: TRBV6-6
CDR3aa: CASSGREAGSYGYTF; v_gene: TRBV6-1
CDR3aa: CASSPQGRRPYEQYF; v_gene: TRBV27
CDR3aa: CASSQEDRWNTEAFF; v_gene: TRBV4-1
CDR3aa: CASSLEEGTLGGYTF; v_gene: TRBV28
CDR3aa: CASSDDYTPVYEQYF; v_gene: TRBV5-8
CDR3aa: CASSLLQPLPTDTQYF; v_gene: TRBV11-2
CDR3aa: CSVVGTGGIETQYF; v_gene: TRBV29-1
CDR3aa: CSVAPRQTMNTEAFF; v_gene: TRBV29-1
CDR3aa: CASSAGLAGVGEQYF; v_gene: TRBV19
CDR3aa: CASGQAQETQYF; v_gene: TRBV5-1
CDR3aa: CASSYRTRLSDTQYF; v_gene: TRBV5-4
CDR3aa: CASSHDRGGLDEQFF; v_gene: TRBV6-1
CDR3aa: CASSSIRGRADTQYF; v_gene: TRBV7-9
CDR3aa: CASSQRYQETQYF; v_gene: TRBV11-3
CDR3aa: CASSLAGTSQPQHF; v_gene: TRBV7-6
CDR3aa: CASSPGLAANEQFF; v_gene: TRBV7-9
CDR3aa: CASTTEAVHEQYF; v_gene: TRBV5-8
CDR3aa: CAGGTGGDLAPGSPLHF; v_gene: TRBV21-1
CDR3aa: CASSLVRTPHNEQFF; v_gene: TRBV11-2
CDR3aa: CASSFTGQPNTGELFF; v_gene: TRBV11-3
CDR3aa: CASRPLAGGPRTDTQYF; v_gene: TRBV2
CDR3aa: CASSSPSGRTEAFF; v_gene: TRBV19
CDR3aa: CASSSPGTGGGYGYTF; v_gene: TRBV28